This T cell receptor (beta chain) is from a study of blood T cell repertoires in COVID-19. Some clones are missing from TCRdb's copy, which holds only in-frame ones; the method was immunoSEQ multiplex PCR. The repertoire includes 250,000 to 300,000 clones, 70% to 90% of them detected once, and 1.5% to 2% sits in the top ten. Living in roughly 25 US areas, the participants were between roughly 18 and 90 years of age. Donors in Cohort 3 who had recovered were those with two negative PCRs, healthcare professional clearance, or resolution of their symptoms. This CDR3 has 14 amino acids. Looked up from germline, CDR1 is ENHRY and CDR2 is SYGVKD. The V end lost 0 bases, the J end lost 7 bases, and 10 bases lay between the germline ends.

The sequence came from a woman between 45 and 60 years old who had recovered from COVID-19. The chain links TRBV10-3 to TRBJ1-5; D uncertain. Sequencing used PBMCs or T cells enriched from blood (not recorded which). CDR3 sequence: CAISESRSEQPQHF. CDR3 sequence (DNA): TGTGCCATCAGTGAGTCGAGGTCAGAGCAGCCCCAGCATTTT.